The clone carrying this T cell receptor beta chain has ten or more counts. Its specificity is not known. Nobody among the patients had been given any treatment before thyroid surgery. This sample was included in a study of metastatic and nonmetastatic thyroid tumors. General study points: The study reportedly found significantly higher TCR beta diversity in malignant thyroid tumors than benign nodules, in blood and tumor.

Authors' analysis steps: Across clinicopathological groups, CDR3 differences served as the basis for building a distant-metastasis classifier for papillary thyroid cancer. TCRdb re-clonotyped the PCR reads via MiXCR. It is TCRdb's table, rather than the study itself, that gives the V and J calls and clone size. The data contain 30,000 to 35,000 clones, 15% of them singletons. Germline loops: CDR1 MDHEN, CDR2 SYDVKM. The V segment lost 5 bases and the J segment 0 bases; nucleotides outside the gene matches: 14. The CDR3 length is 20 residues. This rearrangement joins TRBV28 to TRBJ2-1; 12 bases agree with TRBD2. The clonotype originates from a male donor with papillary thyroid cancer or a benign thyroid nodule (not recorded which). Some clones in this sample may be carry-over from other donors' samples. What was sequenced was blood. CDR3 protein: CASSHPTSRTSGDSYNEQFF. The CDR3 DNA reads TGTGCCAGCAGTCACCCTACTTCTCGGACTAGCGGGGACTCCTACAATGAGCAGTTCTTC.